Shown below are 21 T cell receptor beta chains from a single sample sequenced in a study of blood T cell repertoires in COVID-19. Sequenced by immunoSEQ multiplex PCR; TCRdb stores in-frame clones only, minus some. The sample consists of around 300,000 clones, 75% to 90% of them appearing once. The specimen sequenced was PBMCs or T cells enriched from blood (not recorded which). Every receptor here comes from a man aged 30 to 39 who had recovered from COVID-19.

This rearrangement joins TRBV5-4 to TRBJ2-1, with 15 nucleotides matching TRBD2. CDR1 and CDR2 from the germline V gene are SGHNT and YYREEE (reference sequence). This CDR3 contains 17 residues. V was pared by 4 bases and J by 4 bases, with 6 bases of the junction left unmatched. CDR3 DNA sequence: TGTGCCAGCAGCGGGTGGACTAGCGGGGGGGCATACAATGAGCAGTTCTTC. It is translated as CASSGWTSGGAYNEQFF.

This clone was recorded only once. The chain is built from TRBV7-9 and TRBJ2-5; 10 nucleotides match TRBD1. The germline V gene encodes CDR1 SEHNR and CDR2 FQNEAQ (reference sequence). Trimming took 5 bases from V and 4 from J; bases not matched to a gene: 4. This CDR3 has 14 amino acids. CDR3 in DNA: TGTGCCAGCAGCGCTAGGACAGGGGGAGAGACCCAGTACTTC. Its protein product is CASSARTGGETQYF.

The chain links TRBV11-2 to TRBJ1-4, with 10 bases identical to TRBD1. The germline V gene encodes CDR1 SGHAT and CDR2 FQNNGV. The trim removed 3 bases at V and 8 bases at J, leaving 6 bases unmatched. CDR3 length: 15 amino acids. The CDR3, as DNA: TGTGCCAGCAGCTTGGGGACAGGGGTTTTCGAAAAACTGTTTTTT. This sequence encodes CASSLGTGVFEKLFF.

The chain combines TRBV10-2 with TRBJ1-5, with 8 bases identical to TRBD1. CDR3 length: 15 residues. V lost 5 bases, J lost 2 bases, and 5 bases stayed unmatched. Germline V lookup: CDR1 WSHSY, CDR2 SAAADI. CDR3 in amino acids: CASSPSGQGNQPQHF. CDR3 nucleotide sequence: TGCGCCAGCAGTCCCTCGGGACAGGGCAATCAGCCCCAGCATTTT.

The chain employs TRBV2 and TRBJ1-1; 7 nucleotides line up with TRBD1. The CDR3 is 14 amino acids. V lost 7 bases to trimming and J lost 1 base; unmatched junction nucleotides: 6. Germline V lookup: CDR1 SNHLY, CDR2 FYNNEI. This chain's CDR3 is CASKHRGSNTEAFF. For the CDR3, the DNA is TGTGCCAGCAAACACAGGGGATCGAACACTGAAGCTTTCTTT.

This clone was found once. The chain combines TRBV18 with TRBJ2-7, with D perhaps matching TRBD1 (5 bases). CDR1 is KGHSH and CDR2 is LQKENI in the germline V gene. V was trimmed by 3 bases and J by 3 bases, leaving 12 bases between them. The CDR3 is 14 amino acids. The CDR3 DNA reads TGTGCCAGCTCACCTCAGGGTATTAGCTACGAGCAGTACTTC. Protein: CASSPQGISYEQYF. The full variable domain, in which reference TRBV18 and TRBJ2-7 provide the parts outside the CDR3, is NAGVMQNPRHLVRRRGQEARLRCSPMKGHSHVYWYRQLPEEGLKFMVYLQKENIIDESGMPKERFSAEFPKEGPSILRIQQVVRGDSAAYFCASSPQGISYEQYFGPGTRLTVT.

The J gene is TRBJ1-2, the V gene TRBV19; 9 nucleotides match TRBD1. Germline V lookup: CDR1 LNHDA, CDR2 SQIVND (reference sequence). Unmatched junction bases numbered 9, after V lost 5 bases and J lost 8 bases. The CDR3 runs 14 residues. CDR3 bases: TGTGCCAGTAGTTCCCGGACAGGGGCCCTCGGCTACACCTTC. Protein product: CASSSRTGALGYTF. The variable domain in full, completed from reference TRBV19 and TRBJ1-2, reads DGGITQSPKYLFRKEGQNVTLSCEQNLNHDAMYWYRQDPGQGLRLIYYSQIVNDFQKGDIAEGYSVSREKKESFPLTVTSAQKNPTAFYLCASSSRTGALGYTFGSGTRLTVV.

The chain uses TRBV11-3 and TRBJ2-1; 12 bases line up with TRBD2. Losses at the gene ends were 1 base for V and 7 bases for J; bases not matched to a gene: 2. CDR1 and CDR2 (germline): SGHNT, YENEEA. The CDR3 length is 15 residues. CDR3 amino acids: CASSLGLAGGNEQFF. As DNA, the CDR3 is TGTGCCAGCAGCTTAGGGCTAGCGGGGGGGAATGAGCAGTTCTTC. Variable domain in full (rest from reference TRBV11-3 and TRBJ2-1): EAGVVQSPRYKIIEKKQPVAFWCNPISGHNTLYWYLQNLGQGPELLIRYENEEAVDDSQLPKDRFSAERLKGVDSTLKIQPAELGDSAVYLCASSLGLAGGNEQFFGPGTRLTVL.

This chain joins TRBV18 and TRBJ2-5; D may be TRBD1 (5 bases). The CDR3 consists of 14 residues. The V and J ends lost 1 base and 5 bases respectively, with 11 bases between them. Germline V gene data show CDR1 as KGHSH and CDR2 as LQKENI. CDR3 coding DNA: TGTGCCAGCTCACCACGTTTAGGGGTTGAGACCCAGTACTTC. Its translation is CASSPRLGVETQYF.

This chain joins TRBV7-7 and TRBJ2-3; 10 bases are shared with TRBD2. The CDR3 totals 15 residues. The junction had 4 bases not matched to a gene; V was cut back by 5 bases and J by 2 bases. Germline V lookup: CDR1 SSHAT, CDR2 FNYEAQ (reference sequence). The CDR3 DNA is TGTGCCAGCAGCCCAACTAGCGGGGTCACAGATACGCAGTATTTT. Amino acid sequence: CASSPTSGVTDTQYF.

The V and J genes are TRBV30 and TRBJ1-1; tentative D call: TRBD1 (6 bases). Trimming removed 2 bases from V and 4 bases from J, with 14 bases in between. CDR1 and CDR2 (germline): GTSNPN, SVGIG (reference sequence). CDR3 size: 14 residues. Written as DNA, the CDR3 is TGTGCCTGGAGTTTTGAAGGGGGTGTCACTGAAGCTTTCTTT. Amino acids: CAWSFEGGVTEAFF.

The rearrangement uses TRBV12-3 or TRBV12-4 and TRBJ2-3; D not certain. Trimming took off 6 bases at V and 14 bases at J, with 18 bases between the two ends. The CDR3 is 12 residues long. CDR3 sequence: CASRLSTTRPYF. In DNA, the CDR3 is TGTGCCAGCAGGCTTTCAACCACTCGCCCGTATTTT.

The V and J genes are TRBV10-3 and TRBJ1-2; 7 bases line up with TRBD1. J gave up 4 bases and V 2 bases, and 10 bases lay outside the gene matches. In germline, CDR1 is ENHRY, CDR2 SYGVKD. The CDR3 loop spans 16 amino acids. The CDR3 is CAISEANRGAGYGYTF. Written as DNA, the CDR3 is TGTGCCATCAGTGAGGCAAACAGGGGCGCAGGCTATGGCTACACCTTC.

The J gene is TRBJ2-1, the V gene TRBV2; D unresolved. The germline V gene has CDR1 SNHLY and CDR2 FYNNEI. V was trimmed by 7 bases and J by 0 bases, leaving 4 bases between them. This CDR3 spans 12 amino acids. In DNA form, the CDR3 reads TGTGCCAGCATGAGCTCCTACAATGAGCAGTTCTTC. This gives the protein CASMSSYNEQFF.

The chain has TRBV12-3 or TRBV12-4 and TRBJ1-2; D unclear. Trimming stripped 5 bases from V and 4 bases from J, with 8 bases between. The length of the CDR3 is 12 residues. CDR3 DNA: TGTGCCAGCAGTCTACCGGGCTATGGCTACACCTTC. Residues: CASSLPGYGYTF.

The chain is built from TRBV15 and TRBJ2-6; 8 bases align to TRBD1. J was trimmed by 2 bases and V by 0 bases; bases with no gene match: 9. The V gene's germline CDR1 is LNHNV and CDR2 YYDKDF (reference sequence). The CDR3 runs to 19 residues. CDR3 sequence (DNA): TGTGCCACCAGCAGAGATATTGGACAGGGTATAACTGGGGCCAACGTCCTGACTTTC. Its protein product is CATSRDIGQGITGANVLTF.

The genes are TRBV18 and TRBJ2-7; D remains unclear. The V gene's germline CDR1 is KGHSH and CDR2 LQKENI. With 3 bases removed from V and 2 bases from J, the gap between germline ends came to 11 bases. CDR3 size: 14 residues. The CDR3 bases are TGTGCCAGCTCACCCCCTAGTGCCCCCTACGAGCAGTACTTC. This translates into CASSPPSAPYEQYF.

This clone appeared a single time. The chain links TRBV7-2 to TRBJ1-5; a possible D gene is TRBD1 (5 bases). The CDR3 is 15 residues long. From germline, CDR1 is SGHTA and CDR2 FQGNSA. V was shortened by 2 bases and J by 4 bases, with 12 bases between the two germline ends. CDR3 coding DNA: TGTGCCAGCAGCTTACAGGGCGGGGGAAATCAGCCCCAGCATTTT. The encoded protein is CASSLQGGGNQPQHF.

This clone is a singleton in its sample. The V call is TRBV11-2, the J call TRBJ2-2; D uncertain. Germline V CDR1 and CDR2: SGHAT, FQNNGV. V was cut by 5 bases and J by 7 bases, with 11 bases left in between. The CDR3 spans 13 residues. The CDR3 coding sequence is TGTGCCAGCAGCGTCCAGGAAGGCGGGGAGCTGTTTTTT. The encoded protein is CASSVQEGGELFF.

This chain uses TRBV5-1 with TRBJ2-3; the D gene is possibly TRBD1 (6 bases). Looked up from germline, CDR1 is SGHRS and CDR2 is YFSETQ. This CDR3 is built from 17 residues. V was cut by 2 bases and J by 1 base, with 17 bases left in between. CDR3 region: CASSFRGRDTGTDTQYF. The CDR3 region has the DNA TGCGCCAGCAGCTTCCGGGGTCGGGACACGGGCACAGATACGCAGTATTTT.

The V call is TRBV10-2, the J call TRBJ1-1; 8 bases are a match to TRBD1. The trim removed 4 bases at V and 5 bases at J, leaving 3 bases unmatched. The CDR3 is made up of 13 amino acids. Germline V gives CDR1 WSHSY, CDR2 SAAADI. In DNA form, the CDR3 reads TGCGCCAGCAGTGGGACAGGGAGGACTGAAGCTTTCTTT. Amino acids: CASSGTGRTEAFF.